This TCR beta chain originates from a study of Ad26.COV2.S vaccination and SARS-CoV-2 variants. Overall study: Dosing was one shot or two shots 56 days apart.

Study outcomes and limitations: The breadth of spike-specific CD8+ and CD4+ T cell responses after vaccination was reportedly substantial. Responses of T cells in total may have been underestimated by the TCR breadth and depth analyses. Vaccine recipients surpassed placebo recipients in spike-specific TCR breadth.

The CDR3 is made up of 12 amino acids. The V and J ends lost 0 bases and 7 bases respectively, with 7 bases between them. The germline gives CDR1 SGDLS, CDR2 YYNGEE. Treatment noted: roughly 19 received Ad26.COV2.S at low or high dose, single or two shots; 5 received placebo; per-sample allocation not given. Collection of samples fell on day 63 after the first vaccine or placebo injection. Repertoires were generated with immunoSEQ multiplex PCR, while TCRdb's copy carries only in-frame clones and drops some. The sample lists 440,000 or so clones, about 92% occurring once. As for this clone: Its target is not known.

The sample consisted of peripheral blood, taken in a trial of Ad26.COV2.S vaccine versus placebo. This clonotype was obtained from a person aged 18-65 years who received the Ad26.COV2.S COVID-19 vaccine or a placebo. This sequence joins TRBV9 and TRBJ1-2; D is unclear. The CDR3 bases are TGTGCCAGCAGCGTAGTGGGCGGTGGCTACACCTTC. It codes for CASSVVGGGYTF.